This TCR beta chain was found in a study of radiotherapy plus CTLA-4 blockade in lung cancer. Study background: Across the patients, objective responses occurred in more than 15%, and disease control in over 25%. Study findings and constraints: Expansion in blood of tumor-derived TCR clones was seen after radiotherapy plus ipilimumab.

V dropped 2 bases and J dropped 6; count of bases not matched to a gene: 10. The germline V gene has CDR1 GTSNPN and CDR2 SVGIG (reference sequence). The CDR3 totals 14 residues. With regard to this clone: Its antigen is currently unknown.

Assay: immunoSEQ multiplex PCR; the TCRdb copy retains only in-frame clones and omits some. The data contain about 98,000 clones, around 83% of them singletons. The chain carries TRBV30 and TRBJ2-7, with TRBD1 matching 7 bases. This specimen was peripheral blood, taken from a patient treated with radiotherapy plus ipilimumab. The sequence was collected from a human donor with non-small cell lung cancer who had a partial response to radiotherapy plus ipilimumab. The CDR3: CAWSTRGYIGEQYF. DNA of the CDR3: TGTGCCTGGAGTACCAGGGGGTATATCGGCGAGCAGTACTTC.